This TCR beta chain emerged from a study of OX40 agonist ivuxolimab in advanced cancers. Some clones are missing from TCRdb's copy, which holds only in-frame ones; the method was immunoSEQ multiplex PCR. Of about 80,000 clones in the sample, approximately 83% were seen once. In germline, CDR1 is KGHSH, CDR2 LQKENI. V lost 2 bases and J lost 2; bases outside the gene matches: 0. The CDR3 is 15 amino acids. This chain joins TRBV18 and TRBJ1-3; 10 nucleotides agree with TRBD1. This receptor was identified in an adult with an advanced solid tumor such as melanoma, head and neck, liver or kidney cancer. The source was CD4+ or CD8+ T cells sorted from blood, collected in a trial of the OX40 agonist ivuxolimab. This CDR3 is CASSPGQGAGNTIYF. The CDR3 nucleotides read TGTGCCAGCTCACCAGGACAGGGGGCTGGAAACACCATATATTTT.